Sequencing of this TCR beta chain was carried out in a study of blood T cell repertoires in COVID-19. About the research overall: COVID-19 samples, acute and convalescent, were from the United States, Italy and Spain. Sources were T cells, B-cell-depleted T cells, or PBMCs; the material itself was cDNA or gDNA.

In the original analysis: Reference gene primers were amplified, and this amplification served to estimate nucleated cell counts. Repertoires were generated with immunoSEQ multiplex PCR, while TCRdb's copy carries only in-frame clones and drops some. V and J calls plus clone size are reproduced from that table; the DNA served to infer D and trimming. The sample lists tens of thousands of clones, around 91% seen once, with approximately 2.9% in the top ten. Trimming removed 2 bases at V and 11 bases at J, with 15 bases between. This CDR3 region has 13 residues. The specimen sequenced was peripheral blood. This receptor was taken from a man aged 50 to 60 with active COVID-19. V usage is TRBV12-3 or TRBV12-4 and J usage is TRBJ1-2; D possibly corresponds to TRBD1 (5 bases). The CDR3 loop reads CASSLRWSSGYTF. The CDR3 DNA sequence: TGTGCCAGCAGTTTAAGGTGGAGTTCAGGGTACACCTTC.